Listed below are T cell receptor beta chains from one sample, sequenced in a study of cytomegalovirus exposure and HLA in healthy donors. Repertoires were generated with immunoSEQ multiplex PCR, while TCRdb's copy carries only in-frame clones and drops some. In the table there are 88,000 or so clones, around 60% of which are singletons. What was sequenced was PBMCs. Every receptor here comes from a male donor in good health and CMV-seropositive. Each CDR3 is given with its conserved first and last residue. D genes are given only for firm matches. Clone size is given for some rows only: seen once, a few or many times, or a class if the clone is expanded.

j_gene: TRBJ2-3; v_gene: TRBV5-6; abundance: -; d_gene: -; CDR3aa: CASSRLRGLDTDTQYF; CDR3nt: TGTGCCAGCAGCCGATTGCGGGGGCTCGACACAGATACGCAGTATTTT
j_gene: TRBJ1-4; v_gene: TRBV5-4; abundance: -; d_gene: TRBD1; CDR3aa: CASSVRDRGSNEKLFF; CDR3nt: TGTGCCAGCAGCGTCCGGGACAGGGGCTCTAATGAAAAACTGTTTTTT
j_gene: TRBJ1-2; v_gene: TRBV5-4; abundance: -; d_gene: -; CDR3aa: CASSSYQRPTEDNYGYTF; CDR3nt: TGTGCCAGCAGCTCTTACCAAAGGCCGACGGAGGATAACTATGGCTACACCTTC
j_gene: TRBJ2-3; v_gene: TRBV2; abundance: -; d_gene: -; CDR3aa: CASSPRGYTDTQYF; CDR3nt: TGTGCCAGCAGCCCGCGGGGATACACAGATACGCAGTATTTT
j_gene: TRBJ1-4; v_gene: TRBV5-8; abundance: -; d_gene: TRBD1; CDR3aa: CASSLAGGGRGEKLFF; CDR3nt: TGTGCCAGCAGCTTGGCAGGGGGTGGCCGAGGTGAAAAACTGTTTTTT
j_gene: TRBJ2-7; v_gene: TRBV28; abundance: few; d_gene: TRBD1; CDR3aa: CASSLQGAGEQYF; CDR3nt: TGTGCCAGCAGTTTACAGGGGGCGGGGGAGCAGTACTTC
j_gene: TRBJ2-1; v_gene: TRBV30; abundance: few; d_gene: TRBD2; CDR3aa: CAAQGLAGFPSSYNEQFF; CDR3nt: TGTGCCGCACAGGGACTAGCGGGGTTCCCTAGCTCCTACAATGAGCAGTTCTTC
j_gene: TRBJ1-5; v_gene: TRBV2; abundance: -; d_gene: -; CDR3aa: CASSGSTVYSNQPQHF; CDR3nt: TGTGCCAGCAGTGGATCGACAGTTTATAGCAATCAGCCCCAGCATTTT
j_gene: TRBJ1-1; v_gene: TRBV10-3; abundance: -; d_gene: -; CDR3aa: CAISERGGLNTEAFF; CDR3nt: TGTGCCATCAGTGAGAGGGGAGGCTTGAACACTGAAGCTTTCTTT
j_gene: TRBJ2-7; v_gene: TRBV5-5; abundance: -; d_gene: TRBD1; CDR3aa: CASSFGQGAFYEQYF; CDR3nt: TGTGCCAGCAGCTTCGGACAGGGGGCGTTCTACGAGCAGTACTTC
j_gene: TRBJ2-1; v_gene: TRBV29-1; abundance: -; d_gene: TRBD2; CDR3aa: CSTGSGSYNEQFF; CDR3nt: TGCAGCACCGGGAGCGGGAGTTACAATGAGCAGTTCTTC
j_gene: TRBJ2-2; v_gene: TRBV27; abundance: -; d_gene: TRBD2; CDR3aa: CASKIAGATGELFF; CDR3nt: TGTGCCAGCAAAATAGCGGGAGCCACCGGGGAGCTGTTTTTT
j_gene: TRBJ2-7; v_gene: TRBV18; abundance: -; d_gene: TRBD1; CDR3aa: CASSIQKQGHEQYF; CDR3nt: TGTGCCAGCTCAATACAAAAACAGGGGCACGAGCAGTACTTC
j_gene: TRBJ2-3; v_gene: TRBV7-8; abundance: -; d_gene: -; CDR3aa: CASSLLEQGTQYF; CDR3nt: TGTGCCAGCAGCTTGCTCGAGCAGGGTACGCAGTATTTT
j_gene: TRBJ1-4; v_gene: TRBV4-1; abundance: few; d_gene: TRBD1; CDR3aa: CASSQDPGTGEKLFF; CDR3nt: TGCGCCAGCAGCCAAGATCCGGGGACAGGGGAAAAACTGTTTTTT
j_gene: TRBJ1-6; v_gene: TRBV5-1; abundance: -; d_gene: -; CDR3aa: CASSPEIPNSPLHF; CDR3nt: TGCGCCAGCAGCCCCGAGATTCCTAATTCACCCCTCCACTTT
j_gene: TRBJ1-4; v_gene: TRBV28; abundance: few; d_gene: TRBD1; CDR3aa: CASSTTGETNEKLFF; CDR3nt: TGTGCCAGCAGTACTACAGGGGAAACTAATGAAAAACTGTTTTTT
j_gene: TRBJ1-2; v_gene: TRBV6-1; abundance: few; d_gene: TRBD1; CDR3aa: CASRGTQGAHGYTF; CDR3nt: TGTGCCAGCAGGGGGACGCAGGGGGCGCATGGCTACACCTTC
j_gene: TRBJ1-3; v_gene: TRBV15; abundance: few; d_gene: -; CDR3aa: CATSRRRQVSGNTIYF; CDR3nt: TGTGCCACCAGCAGACGTAGACAGGTCTCTGGAAACACCATATATTTT
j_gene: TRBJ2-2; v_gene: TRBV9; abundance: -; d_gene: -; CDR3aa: CASSFSVPGELFF; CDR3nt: TGTGCCAGCAGCTTCAGTGTGCCCGGGGAGCTGTTTTTT
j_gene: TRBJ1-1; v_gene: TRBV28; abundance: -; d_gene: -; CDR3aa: CASKRRGRGTEAFF; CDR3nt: TGTGCCAGCAAAAGACGAGGTCGGGGCACTGAAGCTTTCTTT
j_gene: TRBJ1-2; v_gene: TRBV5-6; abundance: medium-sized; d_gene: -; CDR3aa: CASSFRGSGNYGYTF; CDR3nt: TGTGCCAGCAGCTTCAGAGGGTCTGGGAACTATGGCTACACCTTC
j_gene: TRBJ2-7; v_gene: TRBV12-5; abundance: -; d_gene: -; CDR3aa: CASGLAQTGLPYEQYF; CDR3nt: TGTGCTAGTGGTTTGGCCCAGACAGGCCTACCCTACGAGCAGTACTTC
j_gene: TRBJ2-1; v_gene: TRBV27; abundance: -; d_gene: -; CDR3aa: CASREGANEQFF; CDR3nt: TGTGCCAGTCGGGAGGGGGCCAATGAGCAGTTCTTC
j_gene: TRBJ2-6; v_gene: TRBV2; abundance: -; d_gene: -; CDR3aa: CASSDYSGANVLTF; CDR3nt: TGTGCCAGCAGTGACTACTCTGGGGCCAACGTCCTGACTTTC
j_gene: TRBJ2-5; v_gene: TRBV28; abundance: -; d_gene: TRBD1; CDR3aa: CASSLLQGQETQYF; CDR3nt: TGTGCCAGCAGTTTATTACAGGGGCAAGAGACCCAGTACTTC
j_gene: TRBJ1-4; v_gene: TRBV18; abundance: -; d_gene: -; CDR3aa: CASSRERTNEKLFF; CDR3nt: TGTGCCAGCTCACGGGAGAGAACTAATGAAAAACTGTTTTTT
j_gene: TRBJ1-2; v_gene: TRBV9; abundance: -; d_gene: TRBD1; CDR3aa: CASSVGRGEGYTF; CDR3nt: TGTGCCAGCAGCGTGGGCAGGGGGGAAGGCTACACCTTC
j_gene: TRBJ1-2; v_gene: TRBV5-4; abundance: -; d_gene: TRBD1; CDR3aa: CASSLGDRGYGYTF; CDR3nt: TGTGCCAGCAGCTTGGGGGACAGGGGATATGGCTACACCTTC
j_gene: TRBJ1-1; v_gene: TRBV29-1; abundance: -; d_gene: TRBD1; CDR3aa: CSGGQGYTEAFF; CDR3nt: TGCAGCGGCGGACAGGGATACACTGAAGCTTTCTTT
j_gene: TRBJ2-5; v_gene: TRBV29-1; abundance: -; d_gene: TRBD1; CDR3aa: CSVGGRGQETQYF; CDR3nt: TGCAGCGTTGGGGGCAGGGGGCAAGAGACCCAGTACTTC
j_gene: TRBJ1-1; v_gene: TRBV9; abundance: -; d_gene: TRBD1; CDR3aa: CASSRGQGGTEAFF; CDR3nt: TGTGCCAGCAGCCGGGGACAGGGGGGGACTGAAGCTTTCTTT
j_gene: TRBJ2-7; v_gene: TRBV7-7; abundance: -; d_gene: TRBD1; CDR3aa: CASSSHRGDEQYF; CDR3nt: TGTGCCAGCAGCTCCCACAGGGGGGACGAGCAGTACTTC
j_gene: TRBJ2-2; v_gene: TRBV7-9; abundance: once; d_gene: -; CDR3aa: CASSSTRGGGNTGELFF; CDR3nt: TGTGCCAGCAGCTCCACTCGAGGAGGAGGTAACACCGGGGAGCTGTTTTTT
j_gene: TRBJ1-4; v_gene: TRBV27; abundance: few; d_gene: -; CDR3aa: CASSPAQNEKLFF; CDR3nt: TGTGCCAGCAGTCCCGCTCAGAATGAAAAACTGTTTTTT
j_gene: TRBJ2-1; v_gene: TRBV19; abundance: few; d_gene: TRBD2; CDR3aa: CASSGGASGRAHEQFF; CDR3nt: TGTGCCAGTTCCGGGGGGGCTAGCGGGAGGGCCCATGAGCAGTTCTTC
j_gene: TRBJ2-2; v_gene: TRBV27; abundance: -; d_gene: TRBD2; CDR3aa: CASGRGTSGAGELFF; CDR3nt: TGTGCCAGTGGGCGGGGAACTAGCGGGGCCGGGGAGCTGTTTTTT
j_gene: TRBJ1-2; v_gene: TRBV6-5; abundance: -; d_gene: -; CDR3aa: CASRVTLGHGYTF; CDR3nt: TGTGCCAGCAGAGTTACACTAGGACATGGCTACACCTTC
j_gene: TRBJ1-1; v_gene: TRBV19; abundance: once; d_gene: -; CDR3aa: CASSIKRRGNTEAFF; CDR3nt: TGTGCCAGTAGTATTAAAAGGAGGGGGAACACTGAAGCTTTCTTT
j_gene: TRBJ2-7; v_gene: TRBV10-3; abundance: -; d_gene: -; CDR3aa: CAISGKTATYEQYF; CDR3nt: TGTGCCATCAGTGGTAAGACTGCGACCTACGAGCAGTACTTC
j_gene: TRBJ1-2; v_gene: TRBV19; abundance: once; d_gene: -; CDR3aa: CASSRGQNYGYTF; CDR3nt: TGTGCCAGTAGTCGAGGTCAGAACTATGGCTACACCTTC
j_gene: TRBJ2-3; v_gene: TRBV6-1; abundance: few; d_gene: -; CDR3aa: CASSTTSTDTQYF; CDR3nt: TGTGCCAGCAGCACTACAAGCACAGATACGCAGTATTTT
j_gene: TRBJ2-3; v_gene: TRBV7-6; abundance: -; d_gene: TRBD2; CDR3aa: CASSPPTSGITDTQYF; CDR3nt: TGTGCCAGCAGCCCCCCGACTAGCGGGATCACAGATACGCAGTATTTT
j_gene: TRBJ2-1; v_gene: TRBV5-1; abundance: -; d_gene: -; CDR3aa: CASSFGVDNEQFF; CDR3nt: TGCGCCAGCAGCTTCGGGGTGGACAATGAGCAGTTCTTC
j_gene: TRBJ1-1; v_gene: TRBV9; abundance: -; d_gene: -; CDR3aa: CASSAGVNTEAFF; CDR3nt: TGTGCCAGCAGCGCCGGTGTGAACACTGAAGCTTTCTTT
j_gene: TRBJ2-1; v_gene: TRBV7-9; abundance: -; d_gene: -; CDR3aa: CASSALDSHNEQFF; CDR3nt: TGTGCCAGCAGCGCGTTGGACAGTCACAATGAGCAGTTCTTC
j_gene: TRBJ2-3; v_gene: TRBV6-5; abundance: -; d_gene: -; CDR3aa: CASSLTDTQYF; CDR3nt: TGTGCCAGCAGCCTAACAGATACGCAGTATTTT
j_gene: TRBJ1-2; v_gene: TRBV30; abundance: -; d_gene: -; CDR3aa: CAWSAGVGGYGYTF; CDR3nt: TGTGCCTGGAGTGCGGGGGTGGGAGGGTATGGCTACACCTTC
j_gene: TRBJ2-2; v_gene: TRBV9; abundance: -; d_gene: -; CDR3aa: CASRDSGKAAGELFF; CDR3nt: TGTGCCAGCCGGGACTCGGGGAAGGCGGCCGGGGAGCTGTTTTTT
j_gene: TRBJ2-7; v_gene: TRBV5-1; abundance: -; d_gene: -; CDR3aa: CASSLAGRDYEQYF; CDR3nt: TGCGCCAGCAGCTTGGCCGGCAGGGACTACGAGCAGTACTTC
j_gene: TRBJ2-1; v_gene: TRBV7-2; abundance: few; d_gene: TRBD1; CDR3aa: CASSLRTGGHGQFF; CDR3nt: TGTGCCAGCAGCCTCCGGACAGGGGGGCATGGGCAGTTCTTC
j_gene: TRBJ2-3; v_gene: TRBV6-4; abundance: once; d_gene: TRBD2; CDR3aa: CASSDTGLAGEDTQYF; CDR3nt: TGTGCCAGCAGTGACACGGGACTAGCGGGGGAAGATACGCAGTATTTT
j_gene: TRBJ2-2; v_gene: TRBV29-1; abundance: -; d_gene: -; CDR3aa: CSVDSTGELFF; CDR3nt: TGCAGCGTTGACAGCACCGGGGAGCTGTTTTTT
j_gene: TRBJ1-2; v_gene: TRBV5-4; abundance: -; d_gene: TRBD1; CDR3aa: CASSFPPGQFPYGYTF; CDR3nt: TGTGCCAGCAGCTTCCCCCCGGGACAGTTTCCGTATGGCTACACCTTC
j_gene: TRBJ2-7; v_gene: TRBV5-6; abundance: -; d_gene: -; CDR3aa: CASSRYGYEQYF; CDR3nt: TGTGCCAGCAGCCGCTACGGTTACGAGCAGTACTTC
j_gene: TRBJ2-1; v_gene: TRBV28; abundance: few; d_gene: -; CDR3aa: CASSFPNSHEQFF; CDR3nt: TGTGCCAGCAGTTTTCCCAATTCCCATGAGCAGTTCTTC
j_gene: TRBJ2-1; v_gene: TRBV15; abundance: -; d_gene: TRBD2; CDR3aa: CATSRDHGAGSYNEQFF; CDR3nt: TGTGCCACCAGCAGAGACCATGGAGCGGGGTCCTACAATGAGCAGTTCTTC